The rows below give T cell receptor beta chains drawn from one sample of a study of identical twins. TCRdb used MiXCR to reprocess the 5' RACE reads, holding one entry per CDR3 protein. Of around 510,000 distinct CDR3 sequences listed, roughly an eighth were seen once; the top ten hold approximately 0.98%. These records were also assigned to another study, of yellow fever vaccine responses in identical twins.

Sequenced material: CD4+ T cells sorted from blood. These receptors all come from a woman between 18 and 30 years old in good health. CDR3s include the opening cysteine and the closing phenylalanine or tryptophan. A D gene is named only where the DNA matches it firmly. Clone size, where shown, is once, few, many, or a class for clones that have expanded.

D	J	size	V	DNA	CDR3
.	TRBJ1-6	.	TRBV6-5	TGTGCCAGCAGTTACAGGGATCCAAACGATTCACCCCTCCACTTT	CASSYRDPNDSPLHF
TRBD1	TRBJ1-5	few	TRBV7-9	TGTGCCAGCAGCTTAGTAGGGGGCCAGCCCCAGCATTTT	CASSLVGGQPQHF
.	TRBJ2-1	few	TRBV3-1	TGTGCCAGCAGCCAAGAAAGGGCGGCCCTGGTTTCAAATGAGCAGTTCTTC	CASSQERAALVSNEQFF
.	TRBJ1-2	few	TRBV6-5	TGTGCCAGCAGTTACGACAGTTTAACTTCCAACTATGGCTACACCTTC	CASSYDSLTSNYGYTF
.	TRBJ1-1	.	TRBV10-3	TGTGCCATCAGTGACCAGGGAGGGGGGACTGAAGCTTTCTTT	CAISDQGGGTEAFF
.	TRBJ2-7	.	TRBV3-1	TGTGCCAGCAGCCAGTCCGGGACAAGCTTTGACGAGCAGTACTTC	CASSQSGTSFDEQYF
TRBD2	TRBJ2-3	.	TRBV20-1	TGCAGTGCCGCGACTAGCGGGAGGATGGGTAGCACAGATACGCAGTATTTT	CSAATSGRMGSTDTQYF
TRBD2	TRBJ2-4	few	TRBV15	TGTGCCACCAGCCCCTGGGGGACTAGCGGGAGTATTGTAACCAAAAACATTCAGTACTTC	CATSPWGTSGSIVTKNIQYF
TRBD2	TRBJ2-6	few	TRBV2	TGTGCCAGCAGTGGACAGACGGGGGGTGGGGCCAACGTCCTGACTTTC	CASSGQTGGGANVLTF
.	TRBJ2-7	.	TRBV10-1	TGCGCCAGCAGTGACATCCACGAGCAGTACTTC	CASSDIHEQYF
TRBD1	TRBJ1-1	few	TRBV28	TGTGCCAGCAGAGAAGCAGGGGGCAACACTGAAGCTTTCTTT	CASREAGGNTEAFF
.	TRBJ2-3	few	TRBV11-1	TGTGCCAGCAGCATAACACACCATAGCGTAATTCCTAGCACAGATACGCAGTATTTT	CASSITHHSVIPSTDTQYF
TRBD1	TRBJ2-7	many	TRBV3-1	TGTGCCAGCAGCCAAGAAGGGACAGGGCTCTACGAGCAGTACTTC	CASSQEGTGLYEQYF
.	TRBJ2-7	few	TRBV3-1	TGTGCCAGCAGCCACCCCCCGGCGGGGCCTAGGTTGGACTTC	CASSHPPAGPRLDF
TRBD1	TRBJ2-1	.	TRBV7-3	TGTGCCAGCAGTCCTTCCGGGACAGGGTCCTACAATGAGCAGTTCTTC	CASSPSGTGSYNEQFF
TRBD1	TRBJ2-1	few	TRBV10-3	TGTGCCATCAGGGGACAGGGAGTTCGGCTTAACAATGAGCAGTTCTTC	CAIRGQGVRLNNEQFF
.	TRBJ2-5	.	TRBV6-5	TGTGCCAGCAGTTACGCCGCTATTGGGGGCCAAGAGACCCAGTACTTC	CASSYAAIGGQETQYF
.	TRBJ2-3	few	TRBV2	TGTGCCAGCAGGACGATTACAGATACGCAGTATTTT	CASRTITDTQYF
TRBD1	TRBJ2-4	.	TRBV2	TGTGCCAGCGGACAGGGATTTCTCCAAAACATTCAGTACTTC	CASGQGFLQNIQYF
TRBD2	TRBJ2-1	.	TRBV5-5	TGTGCCAGCAGCGTGGGACTAGCGGGGTCCGCTGAGCAGTTCTTC	CASSVGLAGSAEQFF
TRBD1	TRBJ2-1	few	TRBV18	TGTGCCAGCTCACCACCCGGGACAGGGCTACACAATGAGCAGTTCTTC	CASSPPGTGLHNEQFF
.	TRBJ2-6	.	TRBV20-1	TGCAGTGTATGGCATTCTGGGGCCAACGTCCTGACTTTC	CSVWHSGANVLTF
.	TRBJ2-7	many	TRBV18	TGTGCCAGCTCAGTGGTTGGTTCCTCCTACGAGCAGTACTTC	CASSVVGSSYEQYF
.	TRBJ2-7	.	TRBV25-1	TGTGCCAGCAGTGACGGGGGGCACGTCTACGAGCAGTACTTC	CASSDGGHVYEQYF
TRBD1	TRBJ1-1	.	TRBV12-3/TRBV12-4	TGTGCCAGCATAGTGGCCGGGACAGGGAGCGCTGAAGCTTTCTTT	CASIVAGTGSAEAFF
.	TRBJ2-7	few	TRBV9	TGTGCCAGCAGCGCCGGACAGCTTACCTACGAGCAGTACTTC	CASSAGQLTYEQYF
.	TRBJ2-1	few	TRBV5-1	TGCGCCAGCAGCTGGTGGGGGAATGAGCAGTTCTTC	CASSWWGNEQFF
.	TRBJ2-2	few	TRBV20-1	TGCAGTGTTCCCAGCAGGACCGGGGAGCTGTTTTTT	CSVPSRTGELFF